This TCR beta chain was sequenced during a study of beta chain features in type 1 diabetes. As to this clone: The antigen remains unidentified.

General study findings and limits: Reduced insertions and increased deletions marked VDJ junctions in type 1 diabetes patients.

By way of CD45RO/CCR7/CD25/CD127/CD95/CD27, the CD4+ regulatory, stem cell-like memory, central memory and naive cells were sorted. The authors reverse transcribed all of the isolated RNA, so sequencing captured expressed TCRB transcripts. Naive, central memory and regulatory T cell samples averaged around 3.9 million immunoSEQ reads each. The protocol was immunoSEQ multiplex PCR, while the TCRdb copy is restricted to in-frame clones and leaves out a portion. The sample consists of some 360,000 clones, around a fifth of them appearing once. Sequenced material: naive CD4+ T cells from blood. This receptor was identified in a woman in her late teens or twenties in good health.

DNA of the CDR3: TGCGCCAGCAGCCAAGCAGGGGTGGGCACAGATACGCAGTATTTT. It is translated as CASSQAGVGTDTQYF. V and J are TRBV4-3 and TRBJ2-3, with D maybe TRBD1 (6 bases). V lost 1 base and J 1 base, leaving 9 bases between the germline ends. The CDR3 is made up of 15 amino acids. The V gene's germline CDR1 is LGHNA and CDR2 YSLEER.